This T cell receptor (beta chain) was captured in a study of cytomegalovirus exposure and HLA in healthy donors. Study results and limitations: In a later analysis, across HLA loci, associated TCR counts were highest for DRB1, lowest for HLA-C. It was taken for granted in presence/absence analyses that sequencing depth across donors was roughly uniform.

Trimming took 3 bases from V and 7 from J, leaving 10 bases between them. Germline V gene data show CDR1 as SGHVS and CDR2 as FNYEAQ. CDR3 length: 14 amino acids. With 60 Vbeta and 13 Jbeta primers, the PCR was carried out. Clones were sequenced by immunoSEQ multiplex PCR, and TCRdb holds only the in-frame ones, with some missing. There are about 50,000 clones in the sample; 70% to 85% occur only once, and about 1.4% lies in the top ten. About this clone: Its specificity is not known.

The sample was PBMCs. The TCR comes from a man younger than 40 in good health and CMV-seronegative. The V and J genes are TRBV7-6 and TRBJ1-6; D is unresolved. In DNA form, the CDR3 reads TGTGCCAGCAGCTTGGCATTGAAGAATTCACCCCTCCACTTT. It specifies CASSLALKNSPLHF.